This T cell receptor beta chain was found in a study of blood T cells in healthy people across ages. The trim removed 3 bases at V and 12 bases at J, leaving 7 bases unmatched. CDR1 is SGHTA, CDR2 FQGTGA, per germline. The CDR3 is 13 amino acids. A second PCR of 7 to 11 cycles used a sample-barcoded 5' primer and a J-beta primer mix. TCRdb ran MiXCR on the 5' RACE reads and lists one entry per CDR3 protein. The sample has hundreds of thousands of distinct CDR3 sequences, 58% seen once. Each sample provided at least 5.5 micrograms of extracted total RNA. The receptor was derived from a man in his thirties or forties in good health. The chain carries TRBV7-3 and TRBJ2-1; 8 bases are a match to TRBD2. The source material was blood. Written as DNA, the CDR3 is TGTGCCAGCAGCTTCGGGGGGGATAGTGGGCAGTTCTTC. It yields the protein CASSFGGDSGQFF. Drawing the rest from reference TRBV7-3 and TRBJ2-1, the complete variable domain is GAGVSQTPSNKVTEKGKYVELRCDPISGHTALYWYRQSLGQGPEFLIYFQGTGAADDSGLPNDRFFAVRPEGSVSTLKIQRTERGDSAVYLCASSFGGDSGQFFGPGTRLTVL.